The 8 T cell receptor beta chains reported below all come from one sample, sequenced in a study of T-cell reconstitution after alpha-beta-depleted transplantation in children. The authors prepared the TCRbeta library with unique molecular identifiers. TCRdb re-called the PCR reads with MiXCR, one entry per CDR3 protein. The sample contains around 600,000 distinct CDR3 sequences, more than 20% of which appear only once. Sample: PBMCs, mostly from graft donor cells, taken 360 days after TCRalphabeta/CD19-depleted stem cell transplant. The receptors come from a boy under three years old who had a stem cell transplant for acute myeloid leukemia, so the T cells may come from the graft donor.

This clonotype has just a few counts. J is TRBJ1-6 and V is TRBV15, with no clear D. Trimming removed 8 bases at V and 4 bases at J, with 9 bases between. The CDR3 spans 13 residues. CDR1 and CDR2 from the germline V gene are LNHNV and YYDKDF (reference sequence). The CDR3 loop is CATSRLYNSPLHF. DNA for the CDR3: TGTGCCACCTCCAGACTATATAATTCACCCCTCCACTTT.

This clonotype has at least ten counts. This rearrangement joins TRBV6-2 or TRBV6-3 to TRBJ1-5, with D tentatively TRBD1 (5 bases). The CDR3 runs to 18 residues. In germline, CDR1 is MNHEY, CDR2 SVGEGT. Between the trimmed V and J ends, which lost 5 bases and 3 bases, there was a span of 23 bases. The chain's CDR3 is CASSLPWGSRPNNQPQHF. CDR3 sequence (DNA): TGTGCCAGCAGTCTCCCCTGGGGGTCACGACCGAACAATCAGCCCCAGCATTTT.

The CDR3 is CASSVGDQPQHF. In nucleotides, the CDR3 is TGTGCCAGCTCCGTAGGGGATCAGCCCCAGCATTTT. J is TRBJ1-5 and V is TRBV6-1, with a weak D call TRBD1 (5 bases). CDR1 and CDR2 (germline): MNHNS, SASEGT. V was trimmed by 8 bases and J by 5 bases, leaving 10 bases between them. The length of the CDR3 is 12 residues.

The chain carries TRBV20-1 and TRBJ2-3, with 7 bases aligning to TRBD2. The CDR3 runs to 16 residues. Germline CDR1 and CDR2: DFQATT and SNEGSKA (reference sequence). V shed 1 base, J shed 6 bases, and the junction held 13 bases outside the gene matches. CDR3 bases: TGCAGTGCTAGAGTTGAGGCGGGGGTTGATTGGGATACGCAGTATTTT. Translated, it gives CSARVEAGVDWDTQYF.

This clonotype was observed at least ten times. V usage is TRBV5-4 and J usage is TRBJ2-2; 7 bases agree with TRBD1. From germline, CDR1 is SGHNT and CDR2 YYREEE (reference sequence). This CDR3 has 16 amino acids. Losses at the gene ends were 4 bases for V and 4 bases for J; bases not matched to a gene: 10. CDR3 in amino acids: CASSRPGQRSTGELFF. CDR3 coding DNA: TGTGCCAGCAGCCGTCCGGGACAGAGATCCACCGGGGAGCTGTTTTTT.

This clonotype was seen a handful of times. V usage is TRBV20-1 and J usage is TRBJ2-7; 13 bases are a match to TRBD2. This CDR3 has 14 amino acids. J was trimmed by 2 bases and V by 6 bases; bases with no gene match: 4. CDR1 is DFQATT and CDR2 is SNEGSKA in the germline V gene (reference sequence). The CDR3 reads CSALGLAGAYEQYV. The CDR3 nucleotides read TGCAGTGCCCTAGGACTAGCGGGGGCCTACGAGCAGTACGTC.

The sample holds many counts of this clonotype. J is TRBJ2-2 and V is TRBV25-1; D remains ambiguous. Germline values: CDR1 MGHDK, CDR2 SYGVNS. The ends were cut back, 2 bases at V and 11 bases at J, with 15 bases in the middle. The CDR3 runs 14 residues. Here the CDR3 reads CASSEPDGPAELFF. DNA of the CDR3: TGTGCCAGCAGTGAACCGGACGGACCCGCAGAGCTGTTTTTT. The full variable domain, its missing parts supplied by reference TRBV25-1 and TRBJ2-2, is EADIYQTPRYLVIGTGKKITLECSQTMGHDKMYWYQQDPGMELHLIHYSYGVNSTEKGDLSSESTVSRIRTEHFPLTLESARPSHTSQYLCASSEPDGPAELFFGEGSRLTVL.

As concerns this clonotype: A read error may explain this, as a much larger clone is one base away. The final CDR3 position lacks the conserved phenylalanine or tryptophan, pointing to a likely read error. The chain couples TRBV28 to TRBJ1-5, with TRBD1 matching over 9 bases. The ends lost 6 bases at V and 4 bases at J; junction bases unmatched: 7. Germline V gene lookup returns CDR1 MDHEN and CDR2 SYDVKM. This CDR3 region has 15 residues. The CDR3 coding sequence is TGTGCCAGCAGGTCCCCCGGGACAGGGAATCAGCCCCAGCATTGT. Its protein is CASRSPGTGNQPQHC.